This TCR beta chain is from a study of identical twins. Findings of the study overall: Out-of-frame TCR alpha sharing observed in monozygotic twins exceeded model estimates.

The germline V and J ends were trimmed by 5 bases and 0 bases, with 10 bases remaining between them. CDR1 and CDR2 from the germline V gene are MNHEY and SVGEGT. The length of the CDR3 is 15 residues. This clonotype was counted many times. Its target is unknown. TCRdb re-derived calls from the 5' RACE reads in MiXCR, one entry per CDR3 protein. The data show 240,000 or so distinct CDR3 sequences, 8% to 11% seen once. The genes are TRBV6-2 or TRBV6-3 and TRBJ2-2; a weak D match, TRBD1 (6 bases). Sequencing input: memory T cells sorted from blood. The source of this sequence is a middle-aged man in good health. The CDR3 loop is CASSRQASNTGELFF. CDR3 nucleotide sequence: TGTGCCAGCAGTCGACAGGCATCGAACACCGGGGAGCTGTTTTTT.